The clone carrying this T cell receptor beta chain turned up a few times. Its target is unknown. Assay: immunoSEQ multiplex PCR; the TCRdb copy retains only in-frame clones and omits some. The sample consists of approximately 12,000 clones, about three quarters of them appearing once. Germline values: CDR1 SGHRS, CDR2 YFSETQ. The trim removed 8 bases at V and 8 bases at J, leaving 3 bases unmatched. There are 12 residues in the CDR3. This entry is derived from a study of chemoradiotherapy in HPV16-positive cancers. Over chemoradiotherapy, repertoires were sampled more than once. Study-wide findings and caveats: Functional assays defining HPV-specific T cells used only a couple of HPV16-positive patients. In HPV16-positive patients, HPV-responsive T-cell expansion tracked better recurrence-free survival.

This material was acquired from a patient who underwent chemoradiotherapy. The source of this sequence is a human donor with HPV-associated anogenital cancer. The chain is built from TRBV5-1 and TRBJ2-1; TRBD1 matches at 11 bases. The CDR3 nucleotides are TGCGCCAGTACGGGACAGGGGGATGAGCAGTTCTTC. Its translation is CASTGQGDEQFF.